This T cell receptor (beta chain) originates from a study of T cell responses to AZD1222 COVID-19 vaccine. Study-wide background: Pooling covered second doses at about 4 or about 12 weeks.

Concerning this clone itself: As yet, its antigen is unknown.

This table comes from immunoSEQ multiplex PCR, and its TCRdb copy is limited to in-frame clones, with some not included. Of some 140,000 clones in the sample, roughly 90% were seen once. The CDR3 has 16 amino acids. CDR1 is LNHNV, CDR2 YYDKDF, per germline (reference sequence). Trimming removed 3 bases at V and 5 bases at J, with 20 bases between. Study outcomes and limitations: Elevations in Spike-specific TCR breadth and depth followed administration of two AZD1222 doses. White British ancestry dominated among donors, who included more females, and clonal diversity was possibly underestimated.

The chain couples TRBV15 to TRBJ2-7; D may be TRBD2 (6 bases). The clonotype was recovered from an adult in good health. The sample in question was peripheral blood, obtained on day 0 of AZD1222 vaccination. Written as DNA, the CDR3 is TGTGCCACCAGCAGTCGTCCTCACCTTGCGGGACACGAGCAGTACTTC. Residues: CATSSRPHLAGHEQYF.